What follows are 27 T cell receptor beta chains derived from one specimen sequenced in a study of blood T cell repertoires in COVID-19. Using immunoSEQ multiplex PCR, the repertoire was profiled, and TCRdb retains in-frame clones only, with some absent. The sample holds 200,000 to 250,000 clones, 65% to 90% seen once. The sequenced sample consisted of PBMCs or T cells enriched from blood (not recorded which). These receptors were collected from a woman in her 30s who had been exposed to COVID-19.

The chain carries TRBV19 and TRBJ1-5; the match to TRBD1 covers 7 bases. The CDR3 totals 17 residues. CDR1 is LNHDA, CDR2 SQIVND, per germline (reference sequence). Trimming took 5 bases from V and 1 from J; bases not matched to a gene: 11. The CDR3 DNA is TGTGCCAGTAGTGCGTCTCCAGGGGGAAACAGCAATCAGCCCCAGCATTTT. Residues: CASSASPGGNSNQPQHF.

This clone has at least ten counts. The gene calls are TRBV4-2 and TRBJ1-5; the D gene is possibly TRBD1 (5 bases). Germline V gene data show CDR1 as LGHNA and CDR2 as YNFKEQ. The V end was cut by 0 bases, the J end by 6 bases, with 18 bases between. The length of the CDR3 is 17 residues. CDR3 in amino acids: CASSQDGPKGVGQPQHF. As DNA, the CDR3 is TGTGCCAGCAGCCAAGATGGGCCAAAAGGGGTAGGTCAGCCCCAGCATTTT.

The rearrangement uses TRBV27 and TRBJ2-2, with TRBD2 as a possible D gene (5 bases). The CDR3 consists of 16 residues. The V gene's germline CDR1 is MNHEY and CDR2 SMNVEV (reference sequence). V was cut by 6 bases and J by 3 bases, with 17 bases left in between. The CDR3 loop reads CASSLRRGKDTGELFF. CDR3 sequence (DNA): TGTGCCAGCAGCCTACGCCGAGGGAAGGACACCGGGGAGCTGTTTTTT.

This sequence joins TRBV2 and TRBJ1-2, with TRBD1 identical over 12 bases. The trim removed 9 bases at V and 6 bases at J, leaving 11 bases unmatched. Germline V CDR1 and CDR2: SNHLY, FYNNEI. The CDR3 extends over 15 amino acids. The CDR3 DNA reads as TGTGCCAGGGTGATGGGACAGGGGGCAAGAAATGGCTACACCTTC. It is translated as CARVMGQGARNGYTF.

The V call is TRBV5-1, the J call TRBJ2-6; TRBD2 agrees at 8 bases. The CDR3 sequence is 17 residues long. In germline, CDR1 is SGHRS, CDR2 YFSETQ. V was clipped by 0 bases and J by 3 bases; unmatched bases: 5. The DNA of the CDR3 is TGCGCCAGCAGCTTGGCCGGGGGGACTAGTGGGGCCAACGTCCTGACTTTC. It codes for CASSLAGGTSGANVLTF.

This chain links TRBV30 with TRBJ1-1, with D maybe TRBD1 (5 bases). V lost 3 bases to trimming and J lost 1 base, with 18 bases between them. This CDR3 has 16 residues. Germline CDR1 reads GTSNPN; CDR2 reads SVGIG (reference sequence). The DNA for the CDR3 is TGTGCCTGGAGACAAACGGGGGGAGGTGAGAACACTGAAGCTTTCTTT. Protein product: CAWRQTGGGENTEAFF.

The chain couples TRBV3-1 (or the pseudogene TRBV3-2) to TRBJ2-1; D is perhaps TRBD1 (6 bases). Per germline, CDR1 LGHDT and CDR2 YNNKEL (reference sequence). This CDR3 is 13 amino acids long. V lost 4 bases and J lost 4, with 8 bases in between. The CDR3 loop is CASSRTAYNEQFF. The CDR3 nucleotides read TGTGCCAGCAGCCGGACAGCTTACAATGAGCAGTTCTTC.

The V and J genes are TRBV10-3 and TRBJ2-3; 11 bases agree with TRBD2. Trimming removed 3 bases from V and 4 bases from J; junction bases left unmatched: 0. The CDR3 has 14 amino acids. Germline CDR1 is ENHRY and CDR2 is SYGVKD. CDR3 loop: CAISDSGGADTQYF. For the CDR3, the DNA is TGTGCCATCAGTGATAGCGGGGGGGCAGATACGCAGTATTTT.

The CDR3, as DNA: TGTGCCAGCAGTGATTCAGTTTGGGAAAAACTGTTTTTT. Its protein is CASSDSVWEKLFF. The chain joins TRBV2 to TRBJ1-4; the D is unclear. The CDR3 has 13 amino acids. CDR1 SNHLY and CDR2 FYNNEI come from the germline V gene. Deletions cut 3 bases from V and 8 bases from J, with 10 bases between.

The chain carries TRBV29-1 and TRBJ1-1; 7 bases line up with TRBD1. Germline CDR1 SQVTM, CDR2 ANQGSEA. V shed 7 bases, J shed 1 base, and the junction held 3 bases outside the gene matches. This CDR3 is built from 12 residues. This chain's CDR3 is CSAHRGNTEAFF. The CDR3 nucleotides are TGCAGCGCACACAGGGGGAACACTGAAGCTTTCTTT.

The chain employs TRBV11-2 and TRBJ1-2; 7 nucleotides agree with TRBD1. The junction had 6 bases not matched to a gene; V was cut back by 2 bases and J by 3 bases. This CDR3 region has 15 residues. Germline V gene sequence: CDR1 SGHAT, CDR2 FQNNGV. CDR3 DNA: TGTGCCAGCAGCTTACATGGCGGACAGGACTATGGCTACACCTTC. Translation: CASSLHGGQDYGYTF.

This chain links TRBV30 with TRBJ2-1; TRBD2 agrees at 9 bases. The junction had 17 bases not matched to a gene; V was cut back by 4 bases and J by 10 bases. The CDR3 covers 16 residues. The germline CDR1 and CDR2 sequences are GTSNPN and SVGIG (reference sequence). In DNA, the CDR3 is TGTGCCTGGACCCGGCGGGAGGGGGGGACCGGTGGGGAGCAGTTCTTC. It yields the protein CAWTRREGGTGGEQFF.

This chain links TRBV6-1 with TRBJ2-7; D unresolved. The germline V gene encodes CDR1 MNHNS and CDR2 SASEGT. The CDR3 runs 13 residues. The germline V and J ends were trimmed by 2 bases and 4 bases, with 9 bases remaining between them. CDR3 amino acids: CASSETPEYEQYF. CDR3 DNA: TGTGCCAGCAGTGAAACTCCCGAGTACGAGCAGTACTTC.

The rearrangement uses TRBV3-1 (or the pseudogene TRBV3-2) and TRBJ2-7; TRBD2 aligns across 7 bases. Germline lookup yields CDR1 LGHDT and CDR2 YNNKEL (reference sequence). CDR3 length equals 14 residues. After removal of 1 base from V and 10 bases from J, the junction contained 10 bases not matched to a gene. CDR3 loop: CASSQAGGLRGQYF. Written as DNA, the CDR3 is TGTGCCAGCAGCCAAGCGGGGGGATTACGAGGCCAGTACTTC.

The CDR3 DNA reads as TGTGCCAGCAGCTTAGATCCAGGGGAAAACTACGAGCAGTACTTC. Encoded protein: CASSLDPGENYEQYF. V usage is TRBV7-8 and J usage is TRBJ2-7, with TRBD1 as a possible D gene (6 bases). Trimming stripped 1 base from V and 3 bases from J, with 13 bases between. This CDR3 has 15 amino acids. The germline V gene has CDR1 SGHVS and CDR2 FQNEAQ.

This chain joins TRBV4-1 and TRBJ1-5; 7 nucleotides line up with TRBD1. Germline V gene data show CDR1 as MGHRA and CDR2 as YSYEKL. CDR3 length equals 16 residues. V trimming: 0 bases; J trimming: 6 bases; junction bases outside the gene matches: 8. DNA for the CDR3: TGCGCCAGCAGCCAAGATCTTTCAGGGGGGCCTCAGCCCCAGCATTTT. Amino acid sequence: CASSQDLSGGPQPQHF.

This clone appeared a single time. Other DNA sequences of this sample code for an identical CDR3. V gene TRBV19 combines with J gene TRBJ2-2; weak D call: TRBD1 (5 bases). The germline V and J ends were trimmed by 5 bases and 4 bases, with 11 bases remaining between them. The CDR3 spans 14 residues. Germline assignment: CDR1 LNHDA and CDR2 SQIVND (reference sequence). The CDR3 region is CASSRQGTTGELFF. DNA for the CDR3: TGTGCCAGTAGTCGGCAGGGAACCACCGGGGAGCTGTTTTTT.

This clone was observed a few times. The chain employs TRBV6-6 and TRBJ2-7; TRBD2 agrees at 14 bases. V shed 5 bases and J 3 bases; nucleotides not matched to a gene: 9. In germline, CDR1 is MNHNY, CDR2 SVGAGI (reference sequence). The CDR3 has 17 amino acids. DNA of the CDR3: TGTGCCAGCAGTCGAGGACTAGCGGGGGGCCTAATCTACGAGCAGTACTTC. Residues: CASSRGLAGGLIYEQYF.

The rearrangement uses TRBV7-8 and TRBJ2-7; 8 nucleotides line up with TRBD1. There are 14 residues in the CDR3. Germline lookup yields CDR1 SGHVS and CDR2 FQNEAQ. After removal of 4 bases from V and 6 bases from J, the junction contained 8 bases not matched to a gene. The CDR3 DNA reads TGTGCCAGCAGCTCCACGGACAGGGCGGGCGAGCAGTACTTC. Translating gives CASSSTDRAGEQYF. The variable domain in full, with the rest retrieved from reference TRBV7-8 and TRBJ2-7, is GAGVSQSPRYKVAKRGQDVALRCDPISGHVSLFWYQQALGQGPEFLTYFQNEAQLDKSGLPSDRFFAERPEGSVSTLKIQRTQQEDSAVYLCASSSTDRAGEQYFGPGTRLTVT.

The chain is built from TRBV27 and TRBJ2-1; possibly TRBD1 for D (6 bases). The V end was cut by 6 bases, the J end by 4 bases, with 10 bases between. Germline V gene data show CDR1 as MNHEY and CDR2 as SMNVEV (reference sequence). This CDR3 comprises 13 residues. The CDR3 region is CASRQGWYNEQFF. CDR3 nucleotide sequence: TGTGCCAGCAGACAGGGTTGGTACAATGAGCAGTTCTTC.

The rearrangement uses TRBV2 and TRBJ1-4; 8 bases map to TRBD1. The CDR3 runs 16 residues. Unmatched junction bases numbered 6, after V lost 2 bases and J lost 4 bases. Germline V gene sequence: CDR1 SNHLY, CDR2 FYNNEI. CDR3 bases: TGTGCCAGCAGTGAACTTCAGGGGGCGTTTAATGAAAAACTGTTTTTT. Protein product: CASSELQGAFNEKLFF.

The chain couples TRBV30 to TRBJ2-3; 8 positions match TRBD2. The V gene end was trimmed by 4 bases and the J gene end by 4 bases; junction bases not matched to a gene: 7. This CDR3 comprises 14 residues. The germline gives CDR1 GTSNPN, CDR2 SVGIG (reference sequence). The CDR3 sequence is CAWNTGGPADTQYF. In DNA, the CDR3 is TGTGCCTGGAACACGGGGGGGCCGGCAGATACGCAGTATTTT. The full variable domain, in which reference TRBV30 and TRBJ2-3 provide the parts outside the CDR3, is SQTIHQWPATLVQPVGSPLSLECTVEGTSNPNLYWYRQAAGRGLQLLFYSVGIGQISSEVPQNLSASRPQDRQFILSSKKLLLSDSGFYLCAWNTGGPADTQYFGPGTRLTVL.

This clone was detected once. The rearrangement joins TRBV12-3 or TRBV12-4 to TRBJ1-6; D ambiguous. The CDR3 covers 13 residues. V gave up 6 bases and J gave up 7 bases, with 10 bases separating them. The CDR3 region is CASRSLGNSPLHF. The CDR3, as DNA: TGTGCCAGCAGGAGCTTGGGCAATTCACCCCTCCACTTT.

The chain is built from TRBV19 and TRBJ2-2; 7 nucleotides match TRBD1. The CDR3 sequence is 16 residues long. The germline gives CDR1 LNHDA, CDR2 SQIVND (reference sequence). The trim removed 2 bases at V and 1 base at J, leaving 4 bases unmatched. The CDR3 region is CASSIMGQLNTGELFF. DNA for the CDR3: TGTGCCAGTAGTATAATGGGACAGTTGAACACCGGGGAGCTGTTTTTT.

A few counts support this clone. V gene TRBV11-2 combines with J gene TRBJ1-2; 7 bases are shared with TRBD1. The CDR3 contains 16 residues. From germline, CDR1 is SGHAT and CDR2 FQNNGV. The junction had 17 bases not matched to a gene; V was cut back by 6 bases and J by 7 bases. DNA for the CDR3: TGTGCCAGCAGACTCAGGGGGGTTGAGGCGCGCAGTGGCTACACCTTC. Translating gives CASRLRGVEARSGYTF.

V and J are TRBV11-1 and TRBJ1-3; D is unclear. The V end was cut by 6 bases, the J end by 3 bases, with 15 bases between. Germline loops: CDR1 SGHAT, CDR2 FQDESV (reference sequence). The CDR3 is 15 amino acids. The CDR3 here is CASSLSGTDGNTIYF. The CDR3 nucleotides read TGTGCCAGCAGTCTTTCCGGAACAGATGGAAACACCATATATTTT.

This chain joins TRBV9 and TRBJ1-2, with 8 bases lining up with TRBD1. The CDR3 has 15 residues. V shed 5 bases and J 3 bases; nucleotides not matched to a gene: 9. Germline V gene sequence: CDR1 SGDLS, CDR2 YYNGEE. The CDR3 DNA reads as TGTGCCAGCAGAATTAGGACAGGGAGGCACTATGGCTACACCTTC. Translated: CASRIRTGRHYGYTF.